The present entry profiles one TCR beta chain with its context. People in the exposed group encountered a COVID-19 case within 2 weeks before entering the study. Original processing methods: Estimates of nucleated cell counts were drawn from the amplification of reference gene primers. Clones were read by immunoSEQ multiplex PCR, and TCRdb kept only the in-frame ones, dropping some. For V, J and clone size, that table is used; D and trimming come from the DNA. Of 300,000 to 350,000 clones listed, more than 90% are singletons. Germline assignment: CDR1 LGHDT and CDR2 YNNKEL (reference sequence). V lost 4 bases and J lost 1; bases outside the gene matches: 3. This CDR3 spans 14 amino acids. The data are from a study of blood T cell repertoires in COVID-19.

This receptor was obtained from a woman younger than 45 who had been exposed to COVID-19. Sequencing was carried out using PBMCs or T cells enriched from blood (not recorded which). This chain uses TRBV3-1 (or the pseudogene TRBV3-2) with TRBJ1-1, with 7 bases matching TRBD1. The CDR3 loop reads CASSLGQTNTEAFF. CDR3 nucleotides: TGTGCCAGCAGCCTGGGACAGACGAACACTGAAGCTTTCTTT.